This T cell receptor (beta chain) appears in the sequencing data of a study of T-cell reconstitution after alpha-beta-depleted transplantation in children. A TCRbeta library incorporating unique molecular identifiers was prepared. TCRdb re-derived calls from the PCR reads in MiXCR, one entry per CDR3 protein. This table holds 700,000 to 950,000 distinct CDR3 sequences, around 15% found once. Germline CDR1 is SGHDN and CDR2 is FVKESK. The V gene lost 4 bases and the J gene lost 4 bases, with 13 bases spanning the gap. The CDR3 loop spans 14 amino acids. The sample holds a few counts of this clonotype. Sample: PBMCs, mostly from graft donor cells, taken 360 days after TCRalphabeta/CD19-depleted stem cell transplant. The chain carries TRBV14 and TRBJ1-2; possible D gene TRBD1, 6 bases. The TCR comes from a male patient under 18 who had a stem cell transplant for acute lymphoblastic leukemia, so the T cells may come from the graft donor. CDR3 nucleotides: TGTGCCAGCAGCCCAGGACAGCTACCCTATGGCTACACCTTC. Protein: CASSPGQLPYGYTF.